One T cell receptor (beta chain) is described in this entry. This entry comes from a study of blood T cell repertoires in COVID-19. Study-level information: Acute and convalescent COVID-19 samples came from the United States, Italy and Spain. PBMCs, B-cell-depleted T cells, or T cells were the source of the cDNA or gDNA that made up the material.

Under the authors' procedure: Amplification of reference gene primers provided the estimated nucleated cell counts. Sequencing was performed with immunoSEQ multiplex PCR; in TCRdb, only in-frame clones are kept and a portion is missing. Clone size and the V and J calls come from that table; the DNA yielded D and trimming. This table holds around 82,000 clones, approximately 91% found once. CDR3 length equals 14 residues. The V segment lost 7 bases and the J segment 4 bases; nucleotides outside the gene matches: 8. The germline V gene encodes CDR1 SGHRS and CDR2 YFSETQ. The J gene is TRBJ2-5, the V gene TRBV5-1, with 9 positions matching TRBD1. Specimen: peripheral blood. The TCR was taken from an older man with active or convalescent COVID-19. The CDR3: CASGRTGDRETQYF. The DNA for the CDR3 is TGCGCCAGCGGGCGGACAGGGGACCGAGAGACCCAGTACTTC.